Listed below are T cell receptor beta chains from one sample, sequenced in a study of post-analysis software for immune sequencing data. TCRdb reanalysed the PCR reads using MiXCR and keeps one entry per CDR3 protein. Among hundreds of thousands of distinct CDR3 sequences, 25% to 30% were seen once, and the ten largest hold around 0.55%. The material sequenced was blood. These receptors came from a girl aged 10 to 17 with multiple sclerosis. CDR3s include the opening cysteine and the closing phenylalanine or tryptophan. Fields, in order: V gene, clone size, CDR3 protein. Size tells how often a clone was seen (once, few, many) or the class of an expanded clone, and some rows leave it out.

V: TRBV10-3; size: NA; CDR3: CAISSNSGDAGDTQYF
V: TRBV2; size: NA; CDR3: CASGGPGEIRYEQYF
V: TRBV6-1; size: few; CDR3: CASSEGTADNEQFF
V: TRBV9; size: NA; CDR3: CASSGQGGPNGYTF
V: TRBV6-1; size: few; CDR3: CASSVQGQDNQPQHF
V: TRBV5-1; size: few; CDR3: CASSLELRDEQFF
V: TRBV10-2; size: few; CDR3: CASSSVGSTAISYEQYF
V: TRBV28; size: few; CDR3: CASSLGSYETQYF
V: TRBV20-1; size: NA; CDR3: CSAPWSAYGYTF
V: TRBV4-3; size: NA; CDR3: CASSQDLGQTETQYF